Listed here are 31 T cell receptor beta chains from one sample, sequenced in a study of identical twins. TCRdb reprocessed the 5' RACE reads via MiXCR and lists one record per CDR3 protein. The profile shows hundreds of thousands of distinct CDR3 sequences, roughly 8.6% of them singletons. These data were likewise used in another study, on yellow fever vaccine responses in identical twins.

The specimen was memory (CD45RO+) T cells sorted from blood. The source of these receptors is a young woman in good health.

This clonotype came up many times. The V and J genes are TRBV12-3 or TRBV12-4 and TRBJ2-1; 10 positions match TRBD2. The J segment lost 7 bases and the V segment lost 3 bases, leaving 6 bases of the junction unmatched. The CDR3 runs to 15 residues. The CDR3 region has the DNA TGTGCCAGCAGTTTTGGGGCTAGCGGGAGAAATGAGCAGTTCTTC. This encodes CASSFGASGRNEQFF.

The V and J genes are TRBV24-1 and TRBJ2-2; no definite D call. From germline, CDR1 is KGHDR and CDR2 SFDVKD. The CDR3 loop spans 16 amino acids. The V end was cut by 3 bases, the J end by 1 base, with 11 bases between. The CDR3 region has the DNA TGTGCCACCAGTGATGGTGGGCCACTGAACACCGGGGAGCTGTTTTTT. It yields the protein CATSDGGPLNTGELFF.

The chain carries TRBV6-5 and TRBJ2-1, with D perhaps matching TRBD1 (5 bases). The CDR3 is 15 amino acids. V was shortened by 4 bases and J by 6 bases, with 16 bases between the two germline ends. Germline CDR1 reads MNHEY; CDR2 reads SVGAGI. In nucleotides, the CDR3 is TGTGCCAGCAGTTTTCAGGGTTCGTCGGGCAATGAGCAGTTCTTC. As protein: CASSFQGSSGNEQFF.

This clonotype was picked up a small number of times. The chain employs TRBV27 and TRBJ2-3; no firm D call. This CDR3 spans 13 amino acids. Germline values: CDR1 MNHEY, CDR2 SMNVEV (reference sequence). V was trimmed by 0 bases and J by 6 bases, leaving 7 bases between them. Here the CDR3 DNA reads TGTGCCAGCAGTTTATCGCCCCGTGATACGCAGTATTTT. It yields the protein CASSLSPRDTQYF.

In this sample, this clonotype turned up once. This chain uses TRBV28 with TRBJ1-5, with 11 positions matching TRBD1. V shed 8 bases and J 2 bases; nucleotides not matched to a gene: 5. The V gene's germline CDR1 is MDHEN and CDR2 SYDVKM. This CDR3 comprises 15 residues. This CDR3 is CASGQGALGNQPQHF. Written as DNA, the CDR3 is TGTGCCAGCGGACAGGGGGCTTTAGGCAATCAGCCCCAGCATTTT. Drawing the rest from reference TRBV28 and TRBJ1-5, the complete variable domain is DVKVTQSSRYLVKRTGEKVFLECVQDMDHENMFWYRQDPGLGLRLIYFSYDVKMKEKGDIPEGYSVSREKKERFSLILESASTNQTSMYLCASGQGALGNQPQHFGDGTRLSIL.

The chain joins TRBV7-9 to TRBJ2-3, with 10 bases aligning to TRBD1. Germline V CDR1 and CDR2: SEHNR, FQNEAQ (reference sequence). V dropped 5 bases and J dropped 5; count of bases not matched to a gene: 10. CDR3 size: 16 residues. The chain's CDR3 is CASSIRRDRGRDTQYF. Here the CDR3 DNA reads TGTGCCAGCAGCATCCGCCGGGACAGGGGCCGAGATACGCAGTATTTT.

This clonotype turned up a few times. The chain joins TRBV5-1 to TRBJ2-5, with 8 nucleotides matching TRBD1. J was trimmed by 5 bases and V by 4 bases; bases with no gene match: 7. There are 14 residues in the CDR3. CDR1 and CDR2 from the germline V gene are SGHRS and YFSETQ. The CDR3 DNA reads TGCGCCAGCAGCCCCGGACAGGGACCGGAGACCCAGTACTTC. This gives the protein CASSPGQGPETQYF.

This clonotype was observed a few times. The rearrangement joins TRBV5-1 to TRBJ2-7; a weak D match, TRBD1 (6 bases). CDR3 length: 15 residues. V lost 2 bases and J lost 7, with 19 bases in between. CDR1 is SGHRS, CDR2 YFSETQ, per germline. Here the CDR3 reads CASSFSTGSLGEQYF. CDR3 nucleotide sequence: TGCGCCAGCAGCTTTTCCACAGGGAGCCTGGGGGAGCAGTACTTC.

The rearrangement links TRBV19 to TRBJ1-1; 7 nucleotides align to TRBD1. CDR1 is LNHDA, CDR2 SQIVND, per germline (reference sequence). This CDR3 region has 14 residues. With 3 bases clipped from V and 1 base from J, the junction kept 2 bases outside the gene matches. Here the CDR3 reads CASSMDRKNTEAFF. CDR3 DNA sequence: TGTGCCAGTAGTATGGACAGGAAGAACACTGAAGCTTTCTTT.

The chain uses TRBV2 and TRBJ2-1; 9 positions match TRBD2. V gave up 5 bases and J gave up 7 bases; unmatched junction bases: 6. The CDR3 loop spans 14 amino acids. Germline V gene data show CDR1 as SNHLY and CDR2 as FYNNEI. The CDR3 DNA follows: TGTGCCAGCAGTAAGGGGACTAGCCGGAATGAGCAGTTCTTC. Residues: CASSKGTSRNEQFF.

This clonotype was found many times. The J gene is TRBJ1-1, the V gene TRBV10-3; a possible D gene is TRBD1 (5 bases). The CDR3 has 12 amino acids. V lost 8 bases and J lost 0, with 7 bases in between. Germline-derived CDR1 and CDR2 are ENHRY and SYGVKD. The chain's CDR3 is CAIRGMNTEAFF. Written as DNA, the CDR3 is TGTGCCATCCGGGGGATGAACACTGAAGCTTTCTTT.

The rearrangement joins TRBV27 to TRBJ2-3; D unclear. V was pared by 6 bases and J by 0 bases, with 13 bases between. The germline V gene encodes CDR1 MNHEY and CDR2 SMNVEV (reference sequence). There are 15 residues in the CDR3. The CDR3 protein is CASSLGSTSTDTQYF. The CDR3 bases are TGTGCCAGCAGCCTAGGCTCCACTAGCACAGATACGCAGTATTTT.

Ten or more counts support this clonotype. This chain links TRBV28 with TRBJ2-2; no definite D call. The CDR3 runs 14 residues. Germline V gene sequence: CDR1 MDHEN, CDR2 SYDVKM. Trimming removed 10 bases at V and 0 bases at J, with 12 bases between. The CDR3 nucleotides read TGTGCCACCACAAGACAATCGAACACCGGGGAGCTGTTTTTT. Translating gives CATTRQSNTGELFF.

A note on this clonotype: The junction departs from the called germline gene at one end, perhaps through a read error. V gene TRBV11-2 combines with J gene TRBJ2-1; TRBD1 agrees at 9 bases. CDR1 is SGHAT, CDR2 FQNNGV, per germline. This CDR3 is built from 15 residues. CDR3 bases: TGTGCCAGCAGCCCTCCCGGGACAGGGAACAATGAGCAGTCCTTC. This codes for CASSPPGTGNNEQSF.

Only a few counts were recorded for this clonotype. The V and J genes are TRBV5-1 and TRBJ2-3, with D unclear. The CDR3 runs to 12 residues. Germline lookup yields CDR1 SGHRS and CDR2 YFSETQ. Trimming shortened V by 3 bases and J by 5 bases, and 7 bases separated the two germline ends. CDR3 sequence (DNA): TGCGCCAGCAGCTCCCCAGGAGATACGCAGTATTTT. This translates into CASSSPGDTQYF.

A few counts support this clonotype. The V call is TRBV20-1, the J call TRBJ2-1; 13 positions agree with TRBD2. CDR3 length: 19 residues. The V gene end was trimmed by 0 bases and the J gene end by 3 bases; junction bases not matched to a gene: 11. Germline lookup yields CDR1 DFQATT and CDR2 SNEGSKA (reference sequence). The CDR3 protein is CSARDELAGGRDYYNEQFF. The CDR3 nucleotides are TGCAGTGCTAGAGACGAACTAGCGGGGGGGAGGGACTACTACAATGAGCAGTTCTTC.

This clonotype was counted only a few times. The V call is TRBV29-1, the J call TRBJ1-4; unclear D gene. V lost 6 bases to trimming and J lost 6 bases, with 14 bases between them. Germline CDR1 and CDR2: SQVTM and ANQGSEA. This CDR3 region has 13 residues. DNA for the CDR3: TGCAGCGTAGGGCAGGTTTCTGATGAAAAACTGTTTTTT. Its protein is CSVGQVSDEKLFF.

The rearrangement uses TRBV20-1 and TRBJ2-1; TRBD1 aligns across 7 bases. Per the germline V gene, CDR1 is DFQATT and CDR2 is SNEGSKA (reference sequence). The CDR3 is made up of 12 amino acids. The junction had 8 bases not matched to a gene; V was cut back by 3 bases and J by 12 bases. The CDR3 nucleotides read TGCAGTGCTAGGTACCGGGACAGTGTGCAGTTCTTC. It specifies CSARYRDSVQFF.

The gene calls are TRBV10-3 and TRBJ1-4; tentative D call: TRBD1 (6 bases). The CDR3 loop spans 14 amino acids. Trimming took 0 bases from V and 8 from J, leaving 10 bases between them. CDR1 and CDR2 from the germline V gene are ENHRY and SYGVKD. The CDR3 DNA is TGTGCCATCAGTGAGTCGAGAGGGGGGGAAAAACTGTTTTTT. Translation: CAISESRGGEKLFF.

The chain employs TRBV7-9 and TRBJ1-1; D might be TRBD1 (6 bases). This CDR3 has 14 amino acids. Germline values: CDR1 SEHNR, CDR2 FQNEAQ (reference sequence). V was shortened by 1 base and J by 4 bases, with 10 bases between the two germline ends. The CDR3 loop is CASSLVRGVTEAFF. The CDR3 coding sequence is TGTGCCAGCAGCTTAGTCAGGGGCGTCACTGAAGCTTTCTTT.

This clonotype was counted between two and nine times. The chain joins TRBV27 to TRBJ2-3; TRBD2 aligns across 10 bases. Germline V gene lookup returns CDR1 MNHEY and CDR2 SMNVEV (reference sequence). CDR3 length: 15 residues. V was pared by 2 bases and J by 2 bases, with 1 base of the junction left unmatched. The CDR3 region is CASSLLAGATDTQYF. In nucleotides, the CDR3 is TGTGCCAGCAGTTTACTAGCGGGGGCCACAGATACGCAGTATTTT.

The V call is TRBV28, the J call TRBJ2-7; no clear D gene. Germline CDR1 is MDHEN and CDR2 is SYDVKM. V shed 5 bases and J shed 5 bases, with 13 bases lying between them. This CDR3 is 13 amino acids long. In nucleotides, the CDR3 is TGTGCCAGCAGTCCCCTACATGGCCACGAGCAGTACTTC. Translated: CASSPLHGHEQYF. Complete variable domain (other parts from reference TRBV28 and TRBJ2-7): DVKVTQSSRYLVKRTGEKVFLECVQDMDHENMFWYRQDPGLGLRLIYFSYDVKMKEKGDIPEGYSVSREKKERFSLILESASTNQTSMYLCASSPLHGHEQYFGPGTRLTVT.

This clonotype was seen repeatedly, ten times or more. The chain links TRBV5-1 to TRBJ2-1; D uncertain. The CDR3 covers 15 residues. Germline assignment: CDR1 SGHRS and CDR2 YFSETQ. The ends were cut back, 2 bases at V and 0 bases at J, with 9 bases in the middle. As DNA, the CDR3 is TGCGCCAGCAGCTTCTTGGCCAACTCCTACAATGAGCAGTTCTTC. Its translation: CASSFLANSYNEQFF.

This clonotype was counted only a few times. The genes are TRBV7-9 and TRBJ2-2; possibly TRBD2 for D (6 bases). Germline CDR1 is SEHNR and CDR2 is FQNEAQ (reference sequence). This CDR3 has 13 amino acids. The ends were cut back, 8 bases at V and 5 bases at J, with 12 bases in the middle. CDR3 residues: CASEWGETGELFF. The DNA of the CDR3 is TGTGCCAGCGAATGGGGGGAGACCGGGGAGCTGTTTTTT.

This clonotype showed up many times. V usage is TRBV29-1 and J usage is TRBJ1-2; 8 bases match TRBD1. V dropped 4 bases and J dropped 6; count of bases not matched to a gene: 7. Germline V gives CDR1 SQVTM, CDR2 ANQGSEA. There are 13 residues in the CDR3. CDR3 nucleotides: TGCAGCGTTGCGAACCAGGGGGCGAATGGCTACACCTTC. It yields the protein CSVANQGANGYTF.

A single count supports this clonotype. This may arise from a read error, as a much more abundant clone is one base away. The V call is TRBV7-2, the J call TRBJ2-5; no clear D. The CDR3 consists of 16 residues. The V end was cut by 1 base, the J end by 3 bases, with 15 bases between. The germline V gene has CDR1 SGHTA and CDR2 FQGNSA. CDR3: CASSLDRGSSKETQYF. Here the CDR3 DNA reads TGTGCCAGCAGCTTAGACCGTGGGTCATCCAAAGAGACCCAGTACTTC.

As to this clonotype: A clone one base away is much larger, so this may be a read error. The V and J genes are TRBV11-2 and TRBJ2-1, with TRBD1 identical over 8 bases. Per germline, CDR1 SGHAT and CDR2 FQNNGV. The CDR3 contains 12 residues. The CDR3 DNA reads TGTGCCAGCAGCCCCGACAGGGGTGAGCGGTTCTTC. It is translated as CASSPDRGERFF. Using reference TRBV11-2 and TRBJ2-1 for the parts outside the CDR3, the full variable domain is EAGVAQSPRYKIIEKRQSVAFWCNPISGHATLYWYQQILGQGPKLLIQFQNNGVVDDSQLPKDRFSAERLKGVDSTLKIQPAKLEDSAVYLCASSPDRGERFFGPGTRLTVL.

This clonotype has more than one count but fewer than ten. CDR3 protein: CASSRNRGLGEKLFF. Written as DNA, the CDR3 is TGTGCCAGCAGCCGAAACCGGGGCTTAGGGGAAAAACTGTTTTTT. This chain connects TRBV7-9 to TRBJ1-4, with a weak D call TRBD1 (5 bases). CDR1 and CDR2 from the germline V gene are SEHNR and FQNEAQ (reference sequence). This CDR3 is built from 15 residues. Trimming removed 5 bases from V and 8 bases from J, with 18 bases in between.

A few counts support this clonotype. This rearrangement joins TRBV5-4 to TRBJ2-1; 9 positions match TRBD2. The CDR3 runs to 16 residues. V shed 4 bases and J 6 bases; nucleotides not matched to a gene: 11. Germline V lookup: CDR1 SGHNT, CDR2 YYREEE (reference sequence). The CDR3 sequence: CASSSNGTSLVNEQFF. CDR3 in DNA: TGTGCCAGCAGCAGTAACGGGACTAGCCTAGTCAATGAGCAGTTCTTC.

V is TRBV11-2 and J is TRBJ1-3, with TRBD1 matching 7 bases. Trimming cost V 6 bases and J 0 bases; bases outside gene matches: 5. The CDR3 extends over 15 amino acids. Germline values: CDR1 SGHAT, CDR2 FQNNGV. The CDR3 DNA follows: TGTGCCAGCAGTTCGACAGGGAGCTCTGGAAACACCATATATTTT. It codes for CASSSTGSSGNTIYF. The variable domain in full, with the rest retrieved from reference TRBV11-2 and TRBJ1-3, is EAGVAQSPRYKIIEKRQSVAFWCNPISGHATLYWYQQILGQGPKLLIQFQNNGVVDDSQLPKDRFSAERLKGVDSTLKIQPAKLEDSAVYLCASSSTGSSGNTIYFGEGSWLTVV.

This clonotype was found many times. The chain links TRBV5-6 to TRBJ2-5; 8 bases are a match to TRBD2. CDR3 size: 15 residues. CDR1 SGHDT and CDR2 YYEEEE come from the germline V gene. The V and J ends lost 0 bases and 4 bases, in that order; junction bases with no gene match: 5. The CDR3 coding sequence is TGTGCCAGCAGCTTGGCCGGGGGGGCCTTAGAGACCCAGTACTTC. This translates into CASSLAGGALETQYF.